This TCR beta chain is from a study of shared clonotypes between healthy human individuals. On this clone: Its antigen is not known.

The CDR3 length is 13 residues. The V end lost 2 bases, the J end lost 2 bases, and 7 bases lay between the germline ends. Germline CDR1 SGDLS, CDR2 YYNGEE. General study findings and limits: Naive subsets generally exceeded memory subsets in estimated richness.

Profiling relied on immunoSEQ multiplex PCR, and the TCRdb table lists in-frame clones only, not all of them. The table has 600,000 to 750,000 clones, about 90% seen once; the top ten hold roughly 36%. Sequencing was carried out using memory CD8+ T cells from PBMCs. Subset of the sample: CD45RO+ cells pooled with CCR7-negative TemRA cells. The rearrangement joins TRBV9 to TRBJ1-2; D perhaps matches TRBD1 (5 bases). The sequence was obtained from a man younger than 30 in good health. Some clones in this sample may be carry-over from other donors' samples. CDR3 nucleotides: TGTGCCAGCAGCGTTGGGGCGAACTATGGCTACACCTTC. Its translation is CASSVGANYGYTF.